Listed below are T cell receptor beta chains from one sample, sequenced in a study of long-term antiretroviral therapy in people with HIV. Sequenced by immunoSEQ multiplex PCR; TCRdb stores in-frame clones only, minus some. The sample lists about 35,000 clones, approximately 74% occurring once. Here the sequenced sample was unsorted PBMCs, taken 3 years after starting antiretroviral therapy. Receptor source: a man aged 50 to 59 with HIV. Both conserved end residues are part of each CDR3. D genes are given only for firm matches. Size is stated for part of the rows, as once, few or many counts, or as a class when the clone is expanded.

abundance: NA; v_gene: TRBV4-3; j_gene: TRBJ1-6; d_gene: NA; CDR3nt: TGCGCCAGCAGCCAAGGAAAGACGGTCGCCAATTCACCCCTCCACTTT; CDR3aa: CASSQGKTVANSPLHF
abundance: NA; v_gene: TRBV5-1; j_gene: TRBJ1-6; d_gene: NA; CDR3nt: TGCGCCAGCGCGGCAGTGGAGAATTCACCCCTCCACTTT; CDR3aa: CASAAVENSPLHF
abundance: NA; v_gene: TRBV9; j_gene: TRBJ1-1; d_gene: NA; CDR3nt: TGTGCCAGTGCTCAGGGGCTCAACACTGAAGCTTTCTTT; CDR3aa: CASAQGLNTEAFF
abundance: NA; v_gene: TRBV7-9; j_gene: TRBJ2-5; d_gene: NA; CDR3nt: TGTGCCAGCAGCTCGGGACTCCGTAAAGAGACCCAGTACTTC; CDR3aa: CASSSGLRKETQYF
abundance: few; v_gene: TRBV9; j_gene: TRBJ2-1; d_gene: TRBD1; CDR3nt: TGTGCCAGCAGCGCAGGGGGTGTCGATGAGCAGTTCTTC; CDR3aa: CASSAGGVDEQFF
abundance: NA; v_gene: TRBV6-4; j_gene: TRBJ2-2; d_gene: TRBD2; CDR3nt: TGTGCCAGCAGTGACACTAGCGGGAGCACCGGGGAGCTGTTTTTT; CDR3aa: CASSDTSGSTGELFF
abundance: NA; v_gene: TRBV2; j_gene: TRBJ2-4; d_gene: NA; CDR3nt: TGTGCCAGCAGTGACCACCGGGGTCGGGCCATTCAGTACTTC; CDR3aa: CASSDHRGRAIQYF
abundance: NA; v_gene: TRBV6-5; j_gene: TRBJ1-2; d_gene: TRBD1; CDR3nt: TGTGCCAGCAGAGCCGGGACAGGGATAGGAGGCTACACCTTC; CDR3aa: CASRAGTGIGGYTF
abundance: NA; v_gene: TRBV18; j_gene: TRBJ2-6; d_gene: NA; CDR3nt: TGTGCCAGCTCACCACAAATACAGAGTGACTCTGGGGCCAACGTCCTGACTTTC; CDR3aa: CASSPQIQSDSGANVLTF
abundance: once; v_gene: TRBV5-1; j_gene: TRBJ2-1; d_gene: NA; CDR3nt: TGCGCCAGCAGCTTGGACAGAAACAATGAGCAGTTCTTC; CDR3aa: CASSLDRNNEQFF
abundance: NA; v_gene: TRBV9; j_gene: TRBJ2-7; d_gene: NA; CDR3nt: TGTGCCAGCAGCTCACAGGGTTACGAGCAGTACTTC; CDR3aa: CASSSQGYEQYF
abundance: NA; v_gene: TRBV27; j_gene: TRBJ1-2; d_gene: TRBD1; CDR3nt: TGTGCCAGCAGTCGTGGCCGAGGACAGGGGTTTTATGGCTACACCTTC; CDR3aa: CASSRGRGQGFYGYTF
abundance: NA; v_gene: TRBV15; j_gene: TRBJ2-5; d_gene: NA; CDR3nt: TGTGCCACCAGCAGCGCACTAGAGGCGGCCCAGTACTTC; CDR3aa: CATSSALEAAQYF
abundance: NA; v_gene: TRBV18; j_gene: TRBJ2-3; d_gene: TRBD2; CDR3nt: TGTGCCAGCTCACCACTAGCGGGGGGGCCCTCAGATACGCAGTATTTT; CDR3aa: CASSPLAGGPSDTQYF
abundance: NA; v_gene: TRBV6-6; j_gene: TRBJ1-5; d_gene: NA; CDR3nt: TGTGCCAGCAGTTACTCAGCCAGTTCCAATCAGCCCCAGCATTTT; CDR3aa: CASSYSASSNQPQHF
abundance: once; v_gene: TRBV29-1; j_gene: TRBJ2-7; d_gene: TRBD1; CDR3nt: TGCAGCGTCAAAGGGACAGTAGACTCCTACGAGCAGTACTTC; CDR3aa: CSVKGTVDSYEQYF
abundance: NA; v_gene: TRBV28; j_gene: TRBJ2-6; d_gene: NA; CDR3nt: TGTGCCAGCAGTTTATCAGGGTCTGGGGCCAACGTCCTGACTTTC; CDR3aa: CASSLSGSGANVLTF
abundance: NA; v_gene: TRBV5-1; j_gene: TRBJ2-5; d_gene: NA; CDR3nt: TGCGCCAGCAGCTTGGCCCAGCAGGGGGAGACCCAGTACTTC; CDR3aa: CASSLAQQGETQYF
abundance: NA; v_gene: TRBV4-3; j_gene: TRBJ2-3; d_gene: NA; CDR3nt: TGCGCCAGCAGCCAAGTGTCGGAAGGCACAGATACGCAGTATTTT; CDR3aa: CASSQVSEGTDTQYF
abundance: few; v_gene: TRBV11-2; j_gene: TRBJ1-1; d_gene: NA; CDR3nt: TGTGCCAGCAGCTTAGTAGTTGGGGTCACTGAAGCTTTCTTT; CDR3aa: CASSLVVGVTEAFF
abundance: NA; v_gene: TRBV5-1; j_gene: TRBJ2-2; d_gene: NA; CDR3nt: TGCGCCAGCAGGGGAGCGGACACCGGGGAGCTGTTTTTT; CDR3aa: CASRGADTGELFF
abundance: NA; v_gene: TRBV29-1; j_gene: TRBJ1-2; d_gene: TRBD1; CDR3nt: TGCAGCGCCGAACAGGGGGCTGAGGGCTACACCTTC; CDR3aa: CSAEQGAEGYTF
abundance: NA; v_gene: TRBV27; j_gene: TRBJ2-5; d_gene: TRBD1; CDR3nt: TGTGCCAGCAGTTTGTCAGGGGGCGCCGGGTGGGAGACCCAGTACTTC; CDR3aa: CASSLSGGAGWETQYF
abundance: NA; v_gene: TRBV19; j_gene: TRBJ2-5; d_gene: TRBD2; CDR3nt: TGTGCCAGTAGTTGGGCTAGCGGGGGGAAGGAGCAAGAGACCCAGTACTTC; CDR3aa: CASSWASGGKEQETQYF
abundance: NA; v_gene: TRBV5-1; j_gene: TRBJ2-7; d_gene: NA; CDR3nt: TGCGCCAGCAGCTTGGACGGGTACTCCTACGAGCAGTACTTC; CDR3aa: CASSLDGYSYEQYF
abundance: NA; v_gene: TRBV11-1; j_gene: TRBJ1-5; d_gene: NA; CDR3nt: TGTGCCAGCAGCTTAGTATTGGGAGCGCCCCAGCATTTT; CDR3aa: CASSLVLGAPQHF
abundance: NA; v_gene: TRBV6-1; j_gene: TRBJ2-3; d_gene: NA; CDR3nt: TGTGCCAGCAGTGAAGAAGCGGGACAGATCACAGATACGCAGTATTTT; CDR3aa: CASSEEAGQITDTQYF
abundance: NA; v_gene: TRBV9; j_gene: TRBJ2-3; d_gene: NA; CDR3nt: TGTGCCAGCAGCGTAGGAACAGACCCCCGCACAGATACGCAGTATTTT; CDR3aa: CASSVGTDPRTDTQYF
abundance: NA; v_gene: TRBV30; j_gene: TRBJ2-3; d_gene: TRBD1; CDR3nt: TGTGCCTGGAGCGGGACAGGGGGCCTGTATGCTAGCACAGATACGCAGTATTTT; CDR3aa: CAWSGTGGLYASTDTQYF
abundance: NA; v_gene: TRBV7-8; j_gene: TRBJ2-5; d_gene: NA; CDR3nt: TGTGCCAGCAGCCCAGGGGGGGACAGGGAGACCCAGTACTTC; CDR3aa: CASSPGGDRETQYF
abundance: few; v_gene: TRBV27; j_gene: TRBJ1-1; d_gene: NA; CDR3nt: TGTGCCAGCAGTTATAGGGCGGGGACTGAAGCTTTCTTT; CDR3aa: CASSYRAGTEAFF
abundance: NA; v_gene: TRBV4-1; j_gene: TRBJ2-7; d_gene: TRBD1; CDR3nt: TGCGCCAGCAGCCAAGGTCCTGGGGGACAGGGACGCGAGCAGTACTTC; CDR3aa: CASSQGPGGQGREQYF
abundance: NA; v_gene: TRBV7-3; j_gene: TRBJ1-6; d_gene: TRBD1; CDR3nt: TGTGCCAGCAGCCCGCAGACAGGGTGGAATTCACCCCTCCACTTT; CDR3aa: CASSPQTGWNSPLHF
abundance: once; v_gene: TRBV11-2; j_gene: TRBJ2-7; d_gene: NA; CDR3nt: TGTGCCAGCAGCTTAGGTTTGGGGACTCCATACGAGCAGTACTTC; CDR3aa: CASSLGLGTPYEQYF
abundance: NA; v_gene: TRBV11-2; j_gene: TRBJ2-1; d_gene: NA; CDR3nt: TGTGCCAGCAGCCATTACAATGAGCAGTTCTTC; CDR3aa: CASSHYNEQFF
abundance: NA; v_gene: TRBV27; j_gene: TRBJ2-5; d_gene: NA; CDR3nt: TGTGCCAGCAGTTTATCCATCGGGGGTCGCTGGACCCAGTACTTC; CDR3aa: CASSLSIGGRWTQYF
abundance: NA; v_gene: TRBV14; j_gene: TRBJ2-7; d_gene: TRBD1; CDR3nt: TGTGCCAGCAGCCTTGGACAGGGGGTTTATTCCTACGAGCAGTACTTC; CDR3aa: CASSLGQGVYSYEQYF
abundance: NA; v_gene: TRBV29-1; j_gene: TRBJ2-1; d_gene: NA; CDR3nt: TGCAGCGTTGGGAGGGAGACTGGGGACAATGAGCAGTTCTTC; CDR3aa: CSVGRETGDNEQFF
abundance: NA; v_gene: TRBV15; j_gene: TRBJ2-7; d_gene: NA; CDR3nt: TGTGCCACCAGCAGTCCTAAGCGACGCAGGGAGCAGTACTTC; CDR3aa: CATSSPKRRREQYF
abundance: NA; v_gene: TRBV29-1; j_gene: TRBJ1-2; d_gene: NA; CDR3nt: TGCAGCGCTATGGGGCGGGATGGCTACACCTTC; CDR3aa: CSAMGRDGYTF
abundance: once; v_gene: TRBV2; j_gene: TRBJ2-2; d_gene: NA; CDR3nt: TGTGCCAGCAGGCAGGGACCGAACACCGGGGAGCTGTTTTTT; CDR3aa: CASRQGPNTGELFF
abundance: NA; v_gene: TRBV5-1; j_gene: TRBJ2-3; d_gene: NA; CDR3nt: TGCGCCAGCAATCGAGGGGGAGGCACAGATACGCAGTATTTT; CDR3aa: CASNRGGGTDTQYF
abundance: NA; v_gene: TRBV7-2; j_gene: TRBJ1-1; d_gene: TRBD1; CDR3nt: TGTGCCAGCAGCGGGGGACAGGGTTTTTCTGAAGCTTTCTTT; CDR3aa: CASSGGQGFSEAFF
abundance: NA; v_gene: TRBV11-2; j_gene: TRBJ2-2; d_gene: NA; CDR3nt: TGTGCCAGCCTCCAGGGGGGCGGGGAGCTGTTTTTT; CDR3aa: CASLQGGGELFF
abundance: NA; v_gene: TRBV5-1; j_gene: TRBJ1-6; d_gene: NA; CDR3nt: TGCGCCAGCAGCACCAGTTTAAGCTCCTATAATTCACCCCTCCACTTT; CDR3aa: CASSTSLSSYNSPLHF
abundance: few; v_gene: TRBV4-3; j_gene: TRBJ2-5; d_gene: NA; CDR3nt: TGCGCCAGCAGCCAAGAAAAGTCGCGCGGTCAGACCCAGTACTTC; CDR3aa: CASSQEKSRGQTQYF
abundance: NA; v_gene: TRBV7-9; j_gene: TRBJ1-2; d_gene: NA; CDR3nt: TGTGCCAGCAGCTTAATGGACAGCGTCTATGGCTACACCTTC; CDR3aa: CASSLMDSVYGYTF
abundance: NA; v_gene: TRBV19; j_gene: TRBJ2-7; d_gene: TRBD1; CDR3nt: TGTGCCAGTAGGCGGACAGGGGATAATAACGAGCAGTACTTC; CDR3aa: CASRRTGDNNEQYF
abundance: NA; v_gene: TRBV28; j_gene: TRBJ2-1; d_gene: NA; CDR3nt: TGTGCCAGCGGTGGGAGGAGCTACAATGAGCAGTTCTTC; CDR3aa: CASGGRSYNEQFF
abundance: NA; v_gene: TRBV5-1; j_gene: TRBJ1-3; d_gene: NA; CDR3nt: TGCGCCAGCAGCTTGCGGGGAGGCCTCCAGGGAAACACCATATATTTT; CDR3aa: CASSLRGGLQGNTIYF
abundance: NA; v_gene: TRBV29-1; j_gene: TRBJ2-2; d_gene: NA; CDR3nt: TGCAGCGTTCCTGGGGAGGGGGCTGTCGGGGAGCTGTTTTTT; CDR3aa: CSVPGEGAVGELFF
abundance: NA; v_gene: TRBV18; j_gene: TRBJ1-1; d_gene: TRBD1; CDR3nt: TGTGCCAGCTCCCGACAGGGCAACGAGCTTTTATCTTTCTTT; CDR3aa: CASSRQGNELLSFF
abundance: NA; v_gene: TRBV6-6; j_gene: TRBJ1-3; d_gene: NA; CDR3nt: TGTGCCAGCAGTCCCCAGGTCCCTGGAAACACCATATATTTT; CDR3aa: CASSPQVPGNTIYF
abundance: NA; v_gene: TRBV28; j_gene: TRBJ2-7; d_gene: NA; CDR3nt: TGTGCCAGCAGGACGGCGGGGTACGAGCAGTACTTC; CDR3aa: CASRTAGYEQYF
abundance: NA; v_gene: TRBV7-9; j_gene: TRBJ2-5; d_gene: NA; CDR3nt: TGTGCCAGCAGCTCACCCCTATCGACAGGCTCGGGGGAGACCCAGTACTTC; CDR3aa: CASSSPLSTGSGETQYF
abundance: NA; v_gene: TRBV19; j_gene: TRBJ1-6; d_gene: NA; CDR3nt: TGTGCCAGTAGTATAGAGGCGGGGTGGAGACCCCTCCACTTT; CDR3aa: CASSIEAGWRPLHF